The 8 T cell receptor beta chains reported below all come from one sample, sequenced in a study of tumor and adjacent non-tumor tissue in lung cancer. RNA was extracted from bulk tissue without any cell sorting. The library came from three nested PCR rounds adapted from ARM-PCR protocols. TCRdb re-analysed the multiplex PCR reads in MiXCR, keeping a single row per CDR3 protein. The table records about 66,000 distinct CDR3 sequences, more than 70% of them present only once. The sequenced material came from lung tumor tissue. Source of these receptors: a man aged 60 to 69 with non-small cell lung cancer.

A note on this clonotype: It may be a read error: a sequence one base away is much more abundant. J is TRBJ1-5 and V is TRBV28; the D is unclear. Germline CDR1 is MDHEN and CDR2 is SYDVKM. CDR3 length equals 12 residues. Here the CDR3 DNA reads TGTGCCAGCCACACGGGCAATCAGTCCCAGCATTTT. This gives the protein CASHTGNQSQHF.

With respect to this clonotype: The CDR3 does not end in the conserved phenylalanine or tryptophan, so this is likely a read error. The J gene is TRBJ2-5, the V gene TRBV6-6; the D gene is possibly TRBD1 (6 bases). The CDR3 is made up of 13 amino acids. Germline loops: CDR1 MNHNY, CDR2 SVGAGI (reference sequence). CDR3 coding DNA: TGTACCAGCCGAGCAGGGGTGGAAGAGACCCAGTACCTC. Protein product: CTSRAGVEETQYL.

Comments on this clonotype: This CDR3 fails to terminate in the conserved phenylalanine or tryptophan, so it likely reflects a read error. The chain is built from TRBV6-6 and TRBJ2-1; TRBD1 or TRBD2 may be the D gene (6 bases each). The CDR3 spans 16 residues. Germline V lookup: CDR1 MNHNY, CDR2 SVGAGI (reference sequence). CDR3 amino acids: CASSSPEGGSYKEQFL. CDR3 bases: TGTGCCAGCAGTTCTCCCGAGGGGGGATCCTACAAAGAGCAGTTCTTA.

To note about this clonotype: A much larger clone differs from this one at a single base, so this may be a read error. V usage is TRBV6-6 and J usage is TRBJ2-3; TRBD2 might be the D (6 bases). This CDR3 spans 9 amino acids. The V gene's germline CDR1 is MNHNY and CDR2 SVGAGI (reference sequence). The CDR3 nucleotides read TGTGTCAGCGGGGATACGCAGTATTTT. This encodes CVSGDTQYF.

Turning to this clonotype: Likely a read error: the CDR3 ends without its conserved phenylalanine or tryptophan. The V and J genes are TRBV12-3 or TRBV12-4 and TRBJ1-2; 7 bases are shared with TRBD1. The CDR3 is 15 residues long. Losses at the gene ends were 11 bases for V and 0 bases for J; bases not matched to a gene: 12. The CDR3 loop reads CASDKGAFTNYGYTI. In DNA form, the CDR3 reads TGTGCCTCCGATAAGGGGGCCTTTACTAACTATGGCTACACCATC.

As concerns this clonotype: The conserved phenylalanine or tryptophan normally closing the CDR3 is absent here, so this likely arose from a read error. The V gene is TRBV29-1, the J gene TRBJ2-1; a possible D gene is TRBD1 (5 bases). Per the germline V gene, CDR1 is SQVTM and CDR2 is ANQGSEA. The CDR3 runs to 14 residues. The CDR3 loop is CSPRRQGSYSEQFL. The CDR3 nucleotides are TGCAGCCCCCGAAGGCAGGGTTCCTACAGTGAGCAGTTCTTA.

Relative to its sample, this clonotype is medium-sized. The chain has TRBV20-1 and TRBJ2-1; 11 bases fit TRBD2. The CDR3 length is 15 residues. Germline CDR1 DFQATT, CDR2 SNEGSKA (reference sequence). V lost 6 bases and J lost 8; bases outside the gene matches: 12. In DNA form, the CDR3 reads TGCAGTGCCAGAACTGTAGCGGGAGGGCACCATGAGCAGTTCTTC. Amino acid sequence: CSARTVAGGHHEQFF.

Only a few counts were recorded for this clonotype. At one end the junction does not follow the germline gene, possibly because of a read error. The genes are TRBV11-1 and TRBJ2-1; perhaps TRBD1 as D (5 bases). Germline V gene sequence: CDR1 SGHAT, CDR2 FQDESV (reference sequence). This CDR3 contains 15 residues. This CDR3 reads CASSPARMLDNERFF. For the CDR3, the DNA is TGTGCCAGCAGCCCCGCAAGGATGTTGGACAATGAGCGGTTCTTC.